A single sample gave rise to the 11 T cell receptor beta chains below, sequenced in a study of spatial heterogeneity in lung cancer. Time point here: sample taken at primary tumor resection. Without sorting, whole RNA was sequenced from tumor, nontumor lung or frozen PBMC. TCRdb reprocessed the 5' RACE reads via MiXCR and lists one record per CDR3 protein. The repertoire includes about 50,000 distinct CDR3 sequences, 7.5% to 9% of them detected once, and 10% to 15% sits in the top ten. The sequenced sample was PBMCs, obtained at surgery. The receptor source for this set is a female donor with early-stage non-small cell lung cancer.

This clonotype was counted only a few times. The chain has TRBV7-9 and TRBJ2-2; 13 nucleotides line up with TRBD2. The germline gives CDR1 SEHNR, CDR2 FQNEAQ (reference sequence). With 5 bases clipped from V and 6 bases from J, the junction kept 6 bases outside the gene matches. The CDR3 loop spans 16 amino acids. CDR3 sequence reads: CASSPGLAGHPGELFF. DNA for the CDR3: TGTGCCAGCAGCCCGGGACTAGCGGGACATCCCGGGGAGCTGTTTTTT. Together with reference TRBV7-9 and TRBJ2-2, the CDR3 gives the full variable domain: DTGVSQNPRHKITKRGQNVTFRCDPISEHNRLYWYRQTLGQGPEFLTYFQNEAQLEKSRLLSDRFSAERPKGSFSTLEIQRTEQGDSAMYLCASSPGLAGHPGELFFGEGSRLTVL.

This clonotype was recorded a few times. The chain employs TRBV7-2 and TRBJ2-7, with a possible D match to TRBD1 (6 bases). The CDR3 is 15 residues long. V lost 5 bases to trimming and J lost 2 bases, with 16 bases between them. Germline CDR1 SGHTA, CDR2 FQGNSA. The CDR3 DNA reads as TGTGCCAGCAGCACCAGACAGGATCTAACCTACGAGCAGTACTTC. It specifies CASSTRQDLTYEQYF.

The chain joins TRBV6-5 to TRBJ1-4, with TRBD1 matching over 11 bases. V dropped 2 bases and J dropped 6; count of bases not matched to a gene: 2. The length of the CDR3 is 15 residues. Germline assignment: CDR1 MNHEY and CDR2 SVGAGI. The CDR3: CASSYLGQGDEKLFF. In nucleotides, the CDR3 is TGTGCCAGCAGTTACCTGGGACAGGGGGATGAAAAACTGTTTTTT.

This clonotype has at least ten counts. The chain employs TRBV7-6 and TRBJ1-2, with TRBD1 matching over 7 bases. The V gene end was trimmed by 4 bases and the J gene end by 3 bases; junction bases not matched to a gene: 5. Germline CDR1 and CDR2: SGHVS and FNYEAQ. This CDR3 comprises 14 residues. The chain's CDR3 is CASSSPGTDYGYTF. DNA of the CDR3: TGTGCCAGCAGCTCCCCCGGGACAGACTATGGCTACACCTTC. Based on the CDR3 plus reference TRBV7-6 and TRBJ1-2, the full variable domain is GAGVSQSPRYKVTKRGQDVALRCDPISGHVSLYWYRQALGQGPEFLTYFNYEAQQDKSGLPNDRFSAERPEGSISTLTIQRTEQRDSAMYRCASSSPGTDYGYTFGSGTRLTVV.

This clonotype has only a few counts. V usage is TRBV5-1 and J usage is TRBJ2-1; D is possibly TRBD2 (5 bases). Germline CDR1 and CDR2: SGHRS and YFSETQ. V was pared by 1 base and J by 4 bases, with 15 bases between. CDR3 length: 16 amino acids. This chain's CDR3 is CASSLSGNHLYNEQFF. The CDR3 bases are TGCGCCAGCAGCTTGTCCGGGAATCACCTTTACAATGAGCAGTTCTTC.

The rearrangement links TRBV19 to TRBJ1-1; possibly TRBD1 for D (5 bases). Germline loops: CDR1 LNHDA, CDR2 SQIVND (reference sequence). CDR3 length equals 16 residues. Trimming left V 1 base short and J 1 base short, with 13 bases between. CDR3 DNA: TGTGCCAGTAGTATAGTCGTCGGGGGACCGAACACTGAAGCTTTCTTT. As protein: CASSIVVGGPNTEAFF.

This clonotype was recorded at least ten times. This chain links TRBV2 with TRBJ2-3; D gene uncertain. The CDR3 length is 15 residues. Germline V gene data show CDR1 as SNHLY and CDR2 as FYNNEI. Trimming took 6 bases from V and 0 from J, leaving 13 bases between them. The CDR3 spells CASRPTDQSTDTQYF. In DNA form, the CDR3 reads TGTGCCAGCAGACCGACCGATCAGAGCACAGATACGCAGTATTTT.

This chain connects TRBV29-1 to TRBJ1-2; D ambiguous. This CDR3 is 13 amino acids long. CDR1 and CDR2 (germline): SQVTM, ANQGSEA. The V gene lost 4 bases and the J gene lost 6 bases, with 15 bases spanning the gap. The CDR3 sequence is CSVVTVAGNGYTF. CDR3 DNA sequence: TGCAGCGTTGTAACGGTGGCGGGGAATGGCTACACCTTC. Combining the CDR3 with reference TRBV29-1 and TRBJ1-2 gives the whole variable domain SAVISQKPSRDICQRGTSLTIQCQVDSQVTMMFWYRQQPGQSLTLIATANQGSEATYESGFVIDKFPISRPNLTFSTLTVSNMSPEDSSIYLCSVVTVAGNGYTFGSGTRLTVV.

This clonotype was picked up a small number of times. The CDR3 sequence is CASSRITGGITYNEQFF. The DNA of the CDR3 is TGTGCCAGCAGCCGTATTACAGGGGGCATTACCTACAATGAGCAGTTCTTC. The rearrangement uses TRBV7-2 and TRBJ2-1, with 9 bases matching TRBD1. J lost 2 bases, V lost 5 bases, and 10 bases had no gene match. Germline values: CDR1 SGHTA, CDR2 FQGNSA. The CDR3 is 17 amino acids.

This clonotype was detected ten times or more. The rearrangement uses TRBV7-9 and TRBJ1-4; 7 positions match TRBD1. V lost 5 bases and J lost 8; bases outside the gene matches: 8. The CDR3 is 14 amino acids. Germline V gene lookup returns CDR1 SEHNR and CDR2 FQNEAQ (reference sequence). Here the CDR3 reads CASSTGASPEKLFF. Here the CDR3 DNA reads TGTGCCAGCAGCACAGGGGCCTCCCCCGAAAAACTGTTTTTT.

In its sample, this clonotype was seen a few times. The rearrangement links TRBV5-5 to TRBJ2-7; the D gene is possibly TRBD2 (5 bases). CDR1 SGHKS and CDR2 YYEKEE come from the germline V gene (reference sequence). Trimming left V 4 bases short and J 2 bases short, with 13 bases between. The CDR3 has 14 amino acids. CDR3: CASSPGPGTYEQYF. The CDR3 DNA is TGTGCCAGCAGCCCCGGGCCGGGGACCTACGAGCAGTACTTC.